The T cell receptor (beta chain) under discussion was sequenced for a study of pediatric ulcerative colitis. Broader study findings: A couple of rectal clonotypes were found only in ulcerative colitis patients, all of them.

Rectal tissue came from one to two pinch biopsies taken at colonoscopy. Method: immunoSEQ multiplex PCR; TCRdb's copy keeps in-frame clones and lacks some. There are more than 9,000 clones in the sample; 82% occur only once, and about 3.6% lies in the top ten. A note on this clone: The target antigen is unknown.

CDR1 is SGHTA, CDR2 FQGNSA, per germline. Trimming shortened V by 1 base and J by 0 bases, and 3 bases separated the two germline ends. The CDR3 is 13 residues long. The specimen was gut tissue. The origin of this receptor is a girl aged 10-17 years who was a control in a study of pediatric ulcerative colitis. The chain carries TRBV7-2 and TRBJ2-5; D is unclear. The CDR3 region has the DNA TGTGCCAGCAGCTTAGAATACCAAGAGACCCAGTACTTC. This codes for CASSLEYQETQYF.